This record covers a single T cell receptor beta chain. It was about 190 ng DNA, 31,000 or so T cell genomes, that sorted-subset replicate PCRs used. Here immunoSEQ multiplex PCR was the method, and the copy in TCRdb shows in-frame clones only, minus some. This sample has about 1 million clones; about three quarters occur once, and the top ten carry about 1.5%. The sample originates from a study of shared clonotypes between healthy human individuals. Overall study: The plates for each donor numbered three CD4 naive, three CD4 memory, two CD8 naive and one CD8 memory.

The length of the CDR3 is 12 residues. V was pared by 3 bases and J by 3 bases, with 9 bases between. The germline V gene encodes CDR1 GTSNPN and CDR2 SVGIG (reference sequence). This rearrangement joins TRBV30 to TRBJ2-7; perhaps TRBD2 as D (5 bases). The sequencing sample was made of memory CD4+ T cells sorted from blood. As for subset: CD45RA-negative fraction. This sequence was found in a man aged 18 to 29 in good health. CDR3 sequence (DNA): TGTGCCTGGAGAAGAGGGAGCTACGAGCAGTACTTC. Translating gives CAWRRGSYEQYF.